This paragraph covers one T cell receptor beta chain sequence. The antigen is undetermined. TCR alpha and TCR beta cDNA libraries carrying sample barcodes and UMIs came from 5'RACE with constant-segment primers. TCRdb re-derived calls from the 5' RACE reads in MiXCR, one entry per CDR3 protein. The sample shows 580,000 or so distinct CDR3 sequences, approximately 15% of them seen only once. The data stem from a study of T-cell memory formation after mild COVID-19. Study-wide background: For the most part, TCR clusters were specific to one donor.

Germline V gene data show CDR1 as SEHNR and CDR2 as FQNEAQ (reference sequence). CDR3 length: 16 residues. Losses at the gene ends were 5 bases for V and 9 bases for J; bases not matched to a gene: 12. Notes on the study in general: Mainly CM and EM harbored the contracting CD4+ clones; mainly EMRA harbored the CD8+ ones. Clones that contracted from day 15 to 85 were balanced CD4/CD8, while later expanders leaned CD4+.

This receptor was taken from an adult woman who had mild COVID-19 (a few samples of this study predate the infection). Cell type and time point are not known. The chain carries TRBV7-9 and TRBJ2-1, with 11 nucleotides matching TRBD2. The material sequenced was PBMCs or a T cell subset sorted from them (not recorded which). In DNA form, the CDR3 reads TGTGCCAGCAGCCCCCCCTTAGCGGGGGGGCTAAGTGAGCAGTTCTTC. Amino acids: CASSPPLAGGLSEQFF.